This passage covers 19 T cell receptor beta chains from one sample sequenced in a study of blood T cell repertoires in COVID-19. This table comes from immunoSEQ multiplex PCR, and its TCRdb copy is limited to in-frame clones, with some not included. The sample lists under 45,000 clones, about 85% occurring once. Material for sequencing was peripheral blood. The receptors here all came from a man in his 60s with active or convalescent COVID-19.

V and J are TRBV19 and TRBJ2-3; 7 bases are a match to TRBD1. J was trimmed by 2 bases and V by 5 bases; bases with no gene match: 10. In germline, CDR1 is LNHDA, CDR2 SQIVND (reference sequence). The CDR3 loop spans 16 amino acids. The CDR3 nucleotides read TGTGCCAGTAGTTCACCGGGACAGAGAGTCACAGATACGCAGTATTTT. Its translation: CASSSPGQRVTDTQYF.

This rearrangement joins TRBV5-1 to TRBJ2-5; D remains unclear. The germline CDR1 and CDR2 sequences are SGHRS and YFSETQ. The length of the CDR3 is 11 residues. Trimming stripped 4 bases from V and 5 bases from J, with 6 bases between. Written as DNA, the CDR3 is TGCGCCAGCAGCCTCCGGGAGACCCAGTACTTC. Its protein product is CASSLRETQYF. The whole variable domain, filled in from reference TRBV5-1 and TRBJ2-5, reads KAGVTQTPRYLIKTRGQQVTLSCSPISGHRSVSWYQQTPGQGLQFLFEYFSETQRNKGNFPGRFSGRQFSNSRSEMNVSTLELGDSALYLCASSLRETQYFGPGTRLLVL.

This chain connects TRBV6-5 to TRBJ1-1; D is ambiguous. Trimming cost V 4 bases and J 4 bases, with 13 bases left between them. There are 14 residues in the CDR3. Germline-derived CDR1 and CDR2 are MNHEY and SVGAGI. CDR3 residues: CASSSRAGSTEAFF. For the CDR3, the DNA is TGTGCCAGCAGTTCCCGGGCGGGGAGCACTGAAGCTTTCTTT.

The chain carries TRBV5-6 and TRBJ2-1; the match to TRBD1 covers 9 bases. Germline V lookup: CDR1 SGHDT, CDR2 YYEEEE. The ends lost 2 bases at V and 4 bases at J; junction bases unmatched: 13. The CDR3 contains 18 residues. CDR3 residues: CASSFMRTGASKYNEQFF. In DNA, the CDR3 is TGTGCCAGCAGCTTCATGCGGACAGGGGCCTCGAAATACAATGAGCAGTTCTTC.

This clone was seen only once. The gene calls are TRBV5-1 and TRBJ2-3, with a weak D call TRBD2 (7 bases). The ends were cut back, 6 bases at V and 0 bases at J, with 14 bases in the middle. From germline, CDR1 is SGHRS and CDR2 YFSETQ. The CDR3 runs 15 residues. The CDR3 bases are TGCGCCAGCATCCCTGGGGGGGGCAGCACAGATACGCAGTATTTT. Amino acids: CASIPGGGSTDTQYF. The entire variable domain, with the rest obtained from reference TRBV5-1 and TRBJ2-3, is as follows: KAGVTQTPRYLIKTRGQQVTLSCSPISGHRSVSWYQQTPGQGLQFLFEYFSETQRNKGNFPGRFSGRQFSNSRSEMNVSTLELGDSALYLCASIPGGGSTDTQYFGPGTRLTVL.

This rearrangement joins TRBV5-1 to TRBJ1-4; D is undetermined. The germline gives CDR1 SGHRS, CDR2 YFSETQ. Between the trimmed V and J ends, which lost 1 base and 0 bases, there was a span of 13 bases. The CDR3 totals 17 residues. The CDR3 nucleotides read TGCGCCAGCAGCTTGAGTTCTGGACTTGCAACTAATGAAAAACTGTTTTTT. It is translated as CASSLSSGLATNEKLFF.

CDR3 protein: CANTRGALSNQPQHF. CDR3 bases: TGTGCCAACACACGGGGGGCTCTCTCCAATCAGCCCCAGCATTTT. This chain uses TRBV24-1 with TRBJ1-5; a weak D match, TRBD1 (6 bases). CDR3 length equals 15 residues. CDR1 is KGHDR, CDR2 SFDVKD, per germline. V lost 11 bases, J lost 3 bases, and 19 bases lay in between.

The J gene is TRBJ2-2, the V gene TRBV11-2; tentative D call: TRBD2 (6 bases). Germline CDR1 SGHAT, CDR2 FQNNGV. The CDR3 is made up of 16 amino acids. Trimming removed 4 bases at V and 0 bases at J, with 12 bases between. The CDR3 reads CASSSTGGTNTGELFF. CDR3 coding DNA: TGTGCCAGCAGCTCGACCGGGGGAACGAACACCGGGGAGCTGTTTTTT.

The chain employs TRBV6-4 and TRBJ2-3, with 8 bases matching TRBD2. The CDR3 runs 15 residues. V was pared by 6 bases and J by 0 bases, with 5 bases of the junction left unmatched. CDR1 and CDR2 from the germline V gene are MRHNA and SNTAGT. The CDR3 loop is CASSTSGASTDTQYF. The CDR3 nucleotides are TGTGCCAGCAGCACTAGCGGAGCTAGCACAGATACGCAGTATTTT.

V gene TRBV9 combines with J gene TRBJ2-7, with D possibly matching TRBD2 (6 bases). Germline-derived CDR1 and CDR2 are SGDLS and YYNGEE. Trimming removed 6 bases at V and 6 bases at J, with 13 bases between. The CDR3 loop spans 12 amino acids. The CDR3 loop reads CASTEGLGEQYV. CDR3 DNA: TGTGCCAGCACGGAGGGCCTGGGCGAGCAGTACGTC.

The chain employs TRBV7-8 and TRBJ2-7; unclear D gene. Germline V CDR1 and CDR2: SGHVS, FQNEAQ. This CDR3 has 14 amino acids. Trimming shortened V by 3 bases and J by 2 bases, and 11 bases separated the two germline ends. The CDR3 region is CASSLASVPYEQYV. The CDR3 DNA is TGTGCCAGCAGCTTGGCCTCTGTCCCCTACGAGCAGTACGTC.

J is TRBJ2-2 and V is TRBV5-4; tentative D call: TRBD2 (7 bases). CDR3 length equals 17 residues. The V and J ends lost 0 bases and 3 bases respectively, with 15 bases between them. Germline CDR1 SGHNT, CDR2 YYREEE (reference sequence). This CDR3 is CASSLALVGGHTGELFF. Here the CDR3 DNA reads TGTGCCAGCAGCTTGGCTTTGGTGGGGGGGCACACCGGGGAGCTGTTTTTT.

The rearrangement uses TRBV19 and TRBJ1-4, with TRBD1 matching over 8 bases. In germline, CDR1 is LNHDA, CDR2 SQIVND (reference sequence). The CDR3 loop spans 15 amino acids. The J segment lost 7 bases and the V segment lost 1 base, leaving 5 bases of the junction unmatched. Here the CDR3 reads CASSIAGGAGEKLFF. The CDR3 bases are TGTGCCAGTAGTATAGCAGGGGGCGCGGGTGAAAAACTGTTTTTT.

The chain carries TRBV11-2 and TRBJ2-3; 9 positions agree with TRBD2. CDR3 length equals 17 residues. V lost 4 bases and J lost 1; bases outside the gene matches: 9. Germline CDR1 reads SGHAT; CDR2 reads FQNNGV. The CDR3 DNA is TGTGCCAGCAGCTCCCCGGGACTAGCATCCGGCACAGATACGCAGTATTTT. It specifies CASSSPGLASGTDTQYF.

The chain uses TRBV11-2 and TRBJ2-7, with 11 bases identical to TRBD2. The trim removed 3 bases at V and 6 bases at J, leaving 4 bases unmatched. The germline V gene has CDR1 SGHAT and CDR2 FQNNGV. The CDR3 is made up of 14 amino acids. DNA for the CDR3: TGTGCCAGCAGCTTGGCAGGGACTAGCGGCGAGCAGTACGTC. Its protein is CASSLAGTSGEQYV.

This chain connects TRBV5-6 to TRBJ2-5; 10 bases align to TRBD2. CDR1 SGHDT and CDR2 YYEEEE come from the germline V gene. The CDR3 spans 16 residues. The trim removed 3 bases at V and 4 bases at J, leaving 9 bases unmatched. CDR3 nucleotide sequence: TGTGCCAGCAGCTACCTGACTAGCGGGCTTAGAGAGACCCAGTACTTC. It encodes CASSYLTSGLRETQYF.

The chain couples TRBV19 to TRBJ1-1; 9 nucleotides match TRBD1. The CDR3 length is 15 residues. Germline assignment: CDR1 LNHDA and CDR2 SQIVND (reference sequence). V shed 7 bases and J 6 bases; nucleotides not matched to a gene: 12. The CDR3 DNA sequence: TGTGCCAGTACCCTAACGGGGACAGGGAGACCTGAAGCTTTCTTT. Translation gives CASTLTGTGRPEAFF.

The genes are TRBV29-1 and TRBJ2-1, with a weak D call TRBD2 (5 bases). Deletions cut 2 bases from V and 12 bases from J, with 14 bases between. The length of the CDR3 is 12 residues. The germline CDR1 and CDR2 sequences are SQVTM and ANQGSEA. The CDR3 loop reads CSVEPSGLGQFF. The CDR3 DNA follows: TGCAGCGTTGAACCGAGCGGTCTGGGGCAGTTCTTC.

The chain uses TRBV11-2 and TRBJ2-1, with TRBD1 matching 8 bases. CDR1 is SGHAT, CDR2 FQNNGV, per germline. The CDR3 sequence is 12 residues long. V lost 1 base and J lost 15; bases outside the gene matches: 5. As DNA, the CDR3 is TGTGCCAGCAGCTTAGGTGGGACAGGTTTGTTCTTC. As protein: CASSLGGTGLFF.